The sequence of this T cell receptor beta chain was determined in a study of blood T cell repertoires in COVID-19. Study context: PBMCs, B-cell-depleted T cells, or T cells provided the cDNA or gDNA that made up the material.

The V and J ends lost 4 bases and 4 bases, in that order; junction bases with no gene match: 10. This CDR3 is built from 15 residues. Germline V gives CDR1 SEHNR, CDR2 FQNEAQ (reference sequence). Sequencing used immunoSEQ multiplex PCR; TCRdb keeps in-frame clones, though not all of them. The sample has about 240,000 clones, around four fifths seen once. Participants spanned ages about 18 to 95 years and resided in roughly 22 US areas. Cohorts were determined from participant-reported clinical history. The sample consisted of PBMCs or T cells enriched from blood (not recorded which). The clonotype comes from a woman aged 35 to 49 who had been exposed to COVID-19. The rearrangement uses TRBV7-9 and TRBJ2-7; 7 nucleotides line up with TRBD2. The chain's CDR3 is CASSSRGGMGYEQYF. CDR3 nucleotide sequence: TGTGCCAGCAGCTCTAGGGGAGGGATGGGTTACGAGCAGTACTTC. Looking up the rest from reference TRBV7-9 and TRBJ2-7 gives the full variable domain: DTGVSQNPRHKITKRGQNVTFRCDPISEHNRLYWYRQTLGQGPEFLTYFQNEAQLEKSRLLSDRFSAERPKGSFSTLEIQRTEQGDSAMYLCASSSRGGMGYEQYFGPGTRLTVT.